The present T cell receptor (beta chain) was sequenced within a study of blood T cells in healthy people across ages. Looked up from germline, CDR1 is DFQATT and CDR2 is SNEGSKA (reference sequence). V lost 6 bases and J 2 bases, leaving 8 bases between the germline ends. The CDR3 spans 11 residues. It was with a sample-barcoded 5' primer and a J-beta primer mix that a second PCR of roughly 7 to 11 cycles was run. All samples yielded 3 million or more CDR3-containing paired-end reads. TCRdb ran MiXCR on the 5' RACE reads and lists one entry per CDR3 protein. In the table there are approximately 820,000 distinct CDR3 sequences, around two fifths of which are singletons. Each donor's blood draw was roughly 9.8 milliliters of peripheral blood.

The receptor was isolated from a man in his sixties in good health. The V and J genes are TRBV20-1 and TRBJ2-7; D ambiguous. Material: blood. The CDR3 nucleotides read TGCAGTGCGACCGGACCCTACGAGCAGTACTTC. Encoded protein: CSATGPYEQYF.